The T cell receptor beta chain described here comes from a study of cytomegalovirus exposure and HLA in healthy donors (dated 2017 in TCRdb). Context from the whole study: The 700 or so repertoires of the first cohort and the roughly 120 validation repertoires were produced on the same platform, according to a later analysis. The aim of the study was to test whether cataloging public T cell receptors could identify signatures of past pathogen exposure. Along with the roughly 670-subject first cohort, a separate validation cohort of over a hundred different subjects was used. To predict cytomegalovirus infection status, the study brought together high-throughput TCR immunosequencing, statistical association of individual TCRs with disease status, and machine learning.

Taken from the germline V gene, the CDR1 and CDR2 loops are MRHNA and SNTAGT. From cysteine to phenylalanine, the CDR3 is 14 amino acids long. Left in the record is the CDR3 DNA by itself, 42 bases read in frame from the first base. Trimming costs V 6 bases and J 4 bases, and their ends lie 15 bases apart. Overall study results and their limits: Of the cluster scores, about 94% were above 0 in a later analysis, which found that TCRs clustered in the first cohort also tended to co-occur in the 120 or so validation repertoires. The validation cohort had no HLA typing available for a later analysis, so co-occurrence within that cohort was assessed over all 120 or so repertoires. It was suggested by the authors that the approach could potentially be generalized to other disease states and immunological phenotypes. In both the original and validation cohorts, the classifier was reported to diagnose cytomegalovirus status with high specificity and sensitivity. In vitro tests confirmed that a few of the cytomegalovirus-associated TCR beta chains recognize cytomegalovirus antigens. A total of roughly 160 TCR beta chains were listed by the study as associated with cytomegalovirus. Across donors, most TCR sequences were observed very rarely, whereas some public TCRs were present in many individuals.

A note on this clone: Its antigen target is currently unknown. The record has no base qualities; no much larger clone is one base away.

Separate from the roughly 700-subject first cohort, the validation cohort of some 130 subjects was the group to which the donors belonged. Library preparation was by the immunoSEQ multiplex PCR assay. Turning to the authors' computational methods: A statistical classification framework was built to diagnose cytomegalovirus status from the catalog of TCR beta chain sequences. TCRdb limited this immuneACCESS table to in-frame rearrangements with V and J called. A share of clones is missing; checked studies link under half to unresolved V genes, and the rest is unexplained. V and J calls and clone size are copied from that table; D and trimming were computed from the DNA. This sample comprises fewer than 250,000 clones, around nine tenths of them detected only once. The ten largest clones represent roughly 2.5% of the sample.

The specimen sequenced was PBMCs. The TCR was taken from a man aged 18 to 30 in good health and CMV-seronegative. This receptor chain uses TRBV6-4 and TRBJ1-2; the best D guess is TRBD1, with 6 bases matching. The DNA sequence is as follows: TGTGCCAGCAGCACCGATACAGGGAGCTATGGCTACACCTTC. Translated, this is CASSTDTGSYGYTF.